This TCR beta chain emerged from a study of T-cell reconstitution after alpha-beta-depleted transplantation in children (dated by TCRdb to the mid-2010s). Regarding the complete study: Using TCR repertoire profiling, the study quantitatively followed how T-cell immune reconstitution unfolded in children after TCRalphabeta/CD19-depleted allogeneic hematopoietic cell transplantation. General findings and caveats noted by the study authors: The frequencies of hyperexpanded clones fell over the following months, and after one year, T-cell counts and TCRbeta diversity were mostly attributed to newly produced T cells. About two months after transplant, the apparently early recovery of alphabetaT-cell counts reportedly depended on just several hundred clones that had expanded rapidly and came from non-depleted graft cells. In some patients, the high TCRbeta diversity seen at day 60 was put down to recipient T cells and intrathymic progenitors that had survived conditioning.

CDR1 and CDR2 (MDHEN, SYDVKM) derive from the germline V gene. The CDR3 holds 15 amino acids from the cysteine to the phenylalanine. Just CDR3 DNA is preserved here, 45 bases in frame from base 1. V is clipped by 6 bases and J by 1 base, and the sequence between their germline boundaries is 12 bases long. As for this clonotype: Its specific antigen is unknown. Per-base qualities were not stored, and no clone one base away is much larger.

The library came from PCR. The sequencer listed for this sample is Illumina HiSeq 2500. TCR libraries were prepared with molecular barcoding, using unique molecular identifiers to normalize TCRbeta repertoire quantification. Using fastp at Q25 and MiXCR, TCRdb reprocessed the public reads and kept productive beta chains. One record per CDR3 amino acid sequence lists the most common genes and DNA. The sample records about 580,000 distinct CDR3 sequences, more than 20% of which are singletons. The ten largest clones take up less than 40% of the sample. The treatment or condition label, read with the paper, signifies: allogeneic hematopoietic cell transplantation with graft depleted of TCRalphabeta T cells and CD19 B cells. Transplant recipients were children who received TCRalphabeta/CD19-depleted allogeneic hematopoietic cell grafts.

The chain uses TRBV28 and TRBJ2-2; no confident D gene assignment can be made. The source of this sequence is a boy in the first two years of life with Wiskott-Aldrich syndrome, due to receive a stem cell transplant. The sequenced sample was PBMCs, obtained before TCRalphabeta/CD19-depleted stem cell transplant. The CDR3 is CASSPDNRNTGELFF. The DNA sequence is given as TGTGCCAGCAGCCCCGACAATAGGAACACCGGGGAGCTGTTTTTT.